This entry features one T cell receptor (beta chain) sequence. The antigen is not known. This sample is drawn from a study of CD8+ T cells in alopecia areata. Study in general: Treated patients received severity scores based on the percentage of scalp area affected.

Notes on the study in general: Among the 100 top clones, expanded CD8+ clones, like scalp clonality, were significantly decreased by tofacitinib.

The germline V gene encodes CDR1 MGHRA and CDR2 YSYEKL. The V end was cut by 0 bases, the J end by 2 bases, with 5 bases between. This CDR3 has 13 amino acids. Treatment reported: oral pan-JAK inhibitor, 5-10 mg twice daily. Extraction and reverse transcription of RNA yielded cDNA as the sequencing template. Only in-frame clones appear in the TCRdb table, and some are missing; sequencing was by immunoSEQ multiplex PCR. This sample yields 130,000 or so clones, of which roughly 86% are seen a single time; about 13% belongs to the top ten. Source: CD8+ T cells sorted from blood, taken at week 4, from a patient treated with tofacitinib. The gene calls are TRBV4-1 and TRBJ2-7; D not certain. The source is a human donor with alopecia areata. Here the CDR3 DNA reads TGCGCCAGCAGCCAAGATTCCACCTACGAGCAGTACTTC. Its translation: CASSQDSTYEQYF.